One and the same sample provided the 8 T cell receptor beta chains below, sequenced in a study of cytomegalovirus exposure and HLA in healthy donors. Vbeta (60) and Jbeta (13) primers were used in the PCR. Clones were sequenced by immunoSEQ multiplex PCR, and TCRdb holds only the in-frame ones, with some missing. The sample has about 120,000 clones, 80% seen once. The sequencing input was PBMCs. These receptors came from a female donor in good health and CMV-seropositive.

As regards this clone: Its ends do not fully match the called genes, so a read error is possible. The gene calls are TRBV7-7 and TRBJ2-5; 8 bases fit TRBD2. CDR1 is SSHAT, CDR2 FNYEAQ, per germline (reference sequence). This CDR3 region has 15 residues. CDR3 protein: CASSLGAGVQETQYF. In nucleotides, the CDR3 is TGTGCTAGCAGCTTAGGAGCGGGGGTTCAAGAGACCCAGTACTTC.

The table lists this clone with many counts. The gene calls are TRBV27 and TRBJ1-1, with TRBD1 as a possible D gene (5 bases). The V gene lost 3 bases and the J gene lost 5 bases, with 16 bases spanning the gap. Germline CDR1 and CDR2: MNHEY and SMNVEV (reference sequence). This CDR3 region has 15 residues. The CDR3 region is CASSFYPGQGTEAFF. DNA for the CDR3: TGTGCCAGCAGTTTCTACCCAGGGCAAGGGACTGAAGCTTTCTTT.

V and J are TRBV5-1 and TRBJ2-1, with D possibly being TRBD1 (7 bases). The V gene's germline CDR1 is SGHRS and CDR2 YFSETQ. V was shortened by 4 bases and J by 8 bases, with 19 bases between the two germline ends. The CDR3 has 15 residues. CDR3 amino acids: CASSLTQGGQYEQFF. The CDR3 bases are TGCGCCAGCAGCCTGACTCAGGGGGGCCAGTATGAGCAGTTCTTC.

The chain has TRBV30 and TRBJ1-5; D remains ambiguous. This CDR3 region has 13 residues. V dropped 2 bases and J dropped 7 bases, with 12 bases sitting between them. CDR1 and CDR2 (germline): GTSNPN, SVGIG (reference sequence). The CDR3 sequence: CAWSSNPRQPQHF. CDR3 coding DNA: TGTGCCTGGAGTTCTAACCCGAGGCAGCCCCAGCATTTT.

V gene TRBV6-5 combines with J gene TRBJ2-1, with TRBD2 identical over 10 bases. V gave up 2 bases and J gave up 2 bases; unmatched junction bases: 3. CDR1 and CDR2 (germline): MNHEY, SVGAGI. The length of the CDR3 is 16 residues. DNA of the CDR3: TGTGCCAGCAGTTACACTAGCGGGGTCCCCTACAATGAGCAGTTCTTC. Protein: CASSYTSGVPYNEQFF.

The chain joins TRBV5-6 to TRBJ1-1; D uncertain. The germline V gene encodes CDR1 SGHDT and CDR2 YYEEEE. The CDR3 consists of 12 residues. V was cut by 0 bases and J by 8 bases, with 8 bases left in between. The CDR3 sequence: CASSLGSKEAFF. Written as DNA, the CDR3 is TGTGCCAGCAGCTTGGGGAGCAAAGAAGCTTTCTTT. Filled out from reference TRBV5-6 and TRBJ1-1, the complete variable domain reads DAGVTQSPTHLIKTRGQQVTLRCSPKSGHDTVSWYQQALGQGPQFIFQYYEEEERQRGNFPDRFSGHQFPNYSSELNVNALLLGDSALYLCASSLGSKEAFFGQGTRLTVV.

This chain connects TRBV5-4 to TRBJ2-3, with TRBD2 matching 8 bases. The trim removed 3 bases at V and 0 bases at J, leaving 6 bases unmatched. The CDR3 loop spans 16 amino acids. Germline V lookup: CDR1 SGHNT, CDR2 YYREEE (reference sequence). In DNA, the CDR3 is TGTGCCAGCAGCTGGGGGGGCGGGGGGAGCACAGATACGCAGTATTTT. As protein: CASSWGGGGSTDTQYF. The full variable domain, rest sourced from reference TRBV5-4 and TRBJ2-3, is ETGVTQSPTHLIKTRGQQVTLRCSSQSGHNTVSWYQQALGQGPQFIFQYYREEENGRGNFPPRFSGLQFPNYSSELNVNALELDDSALYLCASSWGGGGSTDTQYFGPGTRLTVL.

The V gene is TRBV27, the J gene TRBJ1-2, with 8 bases fitting TRBD1. Trimming cost V 6 bases and J 7 bases; bases outside gene matches: 4. The CDR3 consists of 12 residues. From germline, CDR1 is MNHEY and CDR2 SMNVEV (reference sequence). CDR3 nucleotides: TGTGCCAGCAGATCAGGGGGCTTTGGCTACACCTTC. It codes for CASRSGGFGYTF.